This T cell receptor (beta chain) was documented in a study of long-term antiretroviral therapy in people with HIV. Researchers ran immunoSEQ v3.0 at survey level. Roughly 40,000-50,000 T-cell genomes per sample were the sequencing target. Assay: immunoSEQ multiplex PCR; the TCRdb copy retains only in-frame clones and omits some. The sample holds about 17,000 clones, over 75% seen once. Every donor had one or more pre-ART and two or more post-ART PBMC samples. Samples held about 0.9-10 million cryopreserved PBMC before DNA extraction. The receptor was isolated from a man younger than 35 with HIV. This sample comprised unsorted PBMCs, obtained 0.3 years after starting antiretroviral therapy.

CDR3 nucleotides: TGTGCCAGCAGTTTTGTAGGGCTGGGTGGCTACACCTTC. The encoded protein is CASSFVGLGGYTF. The chain employs TRBV27 and TRBJ1-2; D is ambiguous. The CDR3 length is 13 residues. The ends were cut back, 3 bases at V and 7 bases at J, with 12 bases in the middle. Germline V gene data show CDR1 as MNHEY and CDR2 as SMNVEV (reference sequence).